The next 20 T cell receptor beta chains were all read from a single sample in a study of CD8 T cells in Susac syndrome. After extraction with the RNeasy kit, about 0.5 to 1 ug of the RNA was reverse transcribed using random hexamers. TCRdb reanalysed the immunoSEQ multiplex PCR reads using MiXCR and keeps one entry per CDR3 protein. The sample carries around 170,000 distinct CDR3 sequences, approximately 96% recorded once. The sample consisted of CD8+ T cells from PBMCs. The source is a human donor with multiple sclerosis.

V is TRBV20-1 and J is TRBJ2-7, with 9 bases matching TRBD2. This CDR3 comprises 13 residues. Germline trimming cut 3 bases from V and 3 bases from J; bases unmatched to any gene: 3. Germline V gene data show CDR1 as DFQATT and CDR2 as SNEGSKA (reference sequence). The CDR3 sequence: CSARTSGHYEQYF. The CDR3 DNA reads as TGCAGTGCTAGGACTAGCGGCCACTACGAGCAGTACTTC.

This chain uses TRBV11-2 with TRBJ2-1; maybe TRBD2 (5 bases). V was cut by 4 bases and J by 10 bases, with 14 bases left in between. Germline V gives CDR1 SGHAT, CDR2 FQNNGV. The CDR3 runs 13 residues. The CDR3 region is CASSYGLGGEQFF. In DNA form, the CDR3 reads TGTGCCAGCAGCTATGGACTGGGTGGAGAGCAGTTCTTC. The variable domain in full, with the rest retrieved from reference TRBV11-2 and TRBJ2-1, is EAGVAQSPRYKIIEKRQSVAFWCNPISGHATLYWYQQILGQGPKLLIQFQNNGVVDDSQLPKDRFSAERLKGVDSTLKIQPAKLEDSAVYLCASSYGLGGEQFFGPGTRLTVL.

The J gene is TRBJ2-3, the V gene TRBV9, with 10 bases identical to TRBD2. Per germline, CDR1 SGDLS and CDR2 YYNGEE. CDR3 length equals 16 residues. The V and J ends lost 2 bases and 5 bases, in that order; junction bases with no gene match: 8. CDR3 residues: CASSVLASGSEDTQYF. The DNA of the CDR3 is TGTGCCAGCAGCGTCTTGGCTAGCGGGAGTGAAGATACGCAGTATTTT.

The chain uses TRBV30 and TRBJ2-7, with D possibly being TRBD1 (6 bases). The CDR3 is 14 residues long. V was clipped by 8 bases and J by 4 bases, with 21 bases between them. Germline V lookup: CDR1 GTSNPN, CDR2 SVGIG (reference sequence). The CDR3 spells CAQALGHLPYEQYF. The CDR3 nucleotides read TGTGCCCAAGCCCTGGGACATCTGCCTTACGAGCAGTACTTC.

This clonotype was seen a handful of times. V usage is TRBV9 and J usage is TRBJ2-5; D possibly corresponds to TRBD2 (6 bases). CDR3 size: 13 residues. The germline V and J ends were trimmed by 0 bases and 5 bases, with 8 bases remaining between them. Germline loops: CDR1 SGDLS, CDR2 YYNGEE. In DNA form, the CDR3 reads TGTGCCAGCAGCGTAGCGGGGGAGGAGACCCAGTACTTC. Protein: CASSVAGEETQYF.

The CDR3 sequence is CASSKGKTQYF. In DNA, the CDR3 is TGTGCCAGCAGCAAGGGGAAAACGCAGTATTTT. The V call is TRBV27, the J call TRBJ2-3; weak D call: TRBD1 (5 bases). This CDR3 contains 11 residues. The V end was cut by 6 bases, the J end by 9 bases, with 10 bases between. The V gene's germline CDR1 is MNHEY and CDR2 SMNVEV (reference sequence).

V gene TRBV29-1 combines with J gene TRBJ2-7, with 9 bases aligning to TRBD2. The V and J ends lost 0 bases and 3 bases, in that order; junction bases with no gene match: 9. The CDR3 totals 16 residues. The V gene's germline CDR1 is SQVTM and CDR2 ANQGSEA. This CDR3 is CSVEERRRGGYYEQYF. Written as DNA, the CDR3 is TGCAGCGTTGAAGAAAGGAGGCGGGGGGGATACTACGAGCAGTACTTC.

The chain couples TRBV10-3 to TRBJ2-3, with D hard to call. The ends were cut back, 1 base at V and 6 bases at J, with 5 bases in the middle. Per the germline V gene, CDR1 is ENHRY and CDR2 is SYGVKD. CDR3 size: 12 residues. The CDR3 sequence: CAISELGDTQYF. CDR3 DNA: TGTGCCATCAGTGAGTTGGGCGATACGCAGTATTTT.

V and J are TRBV29-1 and TRBJ2-7; D remains ambiguous. The CDR3 length is 12 residues. Germline assignment: CDR1 SQVTM and CDR2 ANQGSEA. V was pared by 7 bases and J by 0 bases, with 10 bases between. The CDR3 spells CSENHLSYEQYF. The CDR3, as DNA: TGCAGCGAGAATCATCTCTCCTACGAGCAGTACTTC.

The J gene is TRBJ2-3, the V gene TRBV11-1; D remains ambiguous. From germline, CDR1 is SGHAT and CDR2 FQDESV (reference sequence). Trimming cost V 7 bases and J 2 bases, with 19 bases left between them. The CDR3 runs 16 residues. The CDR3 nucleotides are TGTGCCAGCACCCCTGGTCGCCCGCGCTACACAGATACGCAGTATTTT. It translates to CASTPGRPRYTDTQYF.

The J gene is TRBJ2-7, the V gene TRBV12-3 or TRBV12-4, with 8 bases aligning to TRBD1. This CDR3 comprises 14 residues. The trim removed 6 bases at V and 3 bases at J, leaving 7 bases unmatched. This CDR3 is CASSPTGGSYEQYF. CDR3 DNA sequence: TGTGCCAGCAGCCCTACAGGGGGAAGCTACGAGCAGTACTTC.

The chain couples TRBV7-6 to TRBJ2-7; D is undetermined. V dropped 5 bases and J dropped 7 bases, with 15 bases sitting between them. The CDR3 loop spans 13 amino acids. The germline V gene has CDR1 SGHVS and CDR2 FNYEAQ. The CDR3 DNA sequence: TGTGCCAGCAGCACCAAGCCCCTTAGAGAGCAGTACTTC. It translates to CASSTKPLREQYF.

This clonotype was seen just once. V is TRBV5-1 and J is TRBJ1-1; D unclear. Deletions cut 2 bases from V and 11 bases from J, with 13 bases between. Looked up from germline, CDR1 is SGHRS and CDR2 is YFSETQ. This CDR3 has 12 residues. The chain's CDR3 is CASSFDTLEAFF. For the CDR3, the DNA is TGCGCCAGCAGCTTCGACACCCTAGAGGCTTTCTTT. Together with reference TRBV5-1 and TRBJ1-1, the CDR3 gives the full variable domain: KAGVTQTPRYLIKTRGQQVTLSCSPISGHRSVSWYQQTPGQGLQFLFEYFSETQRNKGNFPGRFSGRQFSNSRSEMNVSTLELGDSALYLCASSFDTLEAFFGQGTRLTVV.

The chain combines TRBV9 with TRBJ1-6; 10 bases are a match to TRBD1. CDR1 and CDR2 (germline): SGDLS, YYNGEE. The junction had 14 bases not matched to a gene; V was cut back by 4 bases and J by 7 bases. This CDR3 is built from 18 residues. As DNA, the CDR3 is TGTGCCAGCAGCCCACGGGACAGGGGCCCCTTATTGAATTCACCCCTCCACTTT. As protein: CASSPRDRGPLLNSPLHF.

In DNA form, the CDR3 reads TGTGCCAGCAGCGTGGGACGGTCCACTGAAGCTTTCTTT. Amino acid sequence: CASSVGRSTEAFF. J is TRBJ1-1 and V is TRBV11-2; TRBD1 is a possible D gene (5 bases). CDR1 SGHAT and CDR2 FQNNGV come from the germline V gene. The CDR3 length is 13 residues. V was pared by 5 bases and J by 4 bases, with 11 bases between. The complete variable domain, with remaining parts taken from reference TRBV11-2 and TRBJ1-1, reads EAGVAQSPRYKIIEKRQSVAFWCNPISGHATLYWYQQILGQGPKLLIQFQNNGVVDDSQLPKDRFSAERLKGVDSTLKIQPAKLEDSAVYLCASSVGRSTEAFFGQGTRLTVV.

The gene calls are TRBV30 and TRBJ2-7; D unresolved. V was shortened by 1 base and J by 6 bases, with 10 bases between the two germline ends. The CDR3 consists of 12 residues. CDR1 and CDR2 (germline): GTSNPN, SVGIG (reference sequence). CDR3 protein: CAWSESWGEQYF. The CDR3 DNA is TGTGCCTGGAGTGAATCTTGGGGCGAGCAGTACTTC.

The CDR3 region is CASSLGQYF. Written as DNA, the CDR3 is TGTGCCAGCAGTTTGGGCCAGTACTTC. This chain links TRBV28 with TRBJ2-5; unclear D gene. CDR3 size: 9 residues. The V end lost 3 bases, the J end lost 10 bases, and 3 bases lay between the germline ends. Germline assignment: CDR1 MDHEN and CDR2 SYDVKM.

V is TRBV13 and J is TRBJ2-7; D is unresolved. Looked up from germline, CDR1 is PRHDT and CDR2 is FYEKMQ (reference sequence). The CDR3 has 13 residues. V was clipped by 2 bases and J by 3 bases, with 8 bases between them. The CDR3 sequence: CASSLRSIYEQYF. In DNA form, the CDR3 reads TGTGCCAGCAGCTTAAGGTCAATCTACGAGCAGTACTTC.

This sequence joins TRBV7-8 and TRBJ1-5; TRBD1 is a possible D gene (5 bases). This CDR3 spans 16 amino acids. Deletions cut 1 base from V and 3 bases from J, with 13 bases between. CDR1 is SGHVS, CDR2 FQNEAQ, per germline. The CDR3 sequence: CASSLVGQAANQPQHF. The CDR3 DNA reads TGTGCCAGCAGCTTAGTAGGACAAGCGGCCAATCAGCCCCAGCATTTT. Based on the CDR3 plus reference TRBV7-8 and TRBJ1-5, the full variable domain is GAGVSQSPRYKVAKRGQDVALRCDPISGHVSLFWYQQALGQGPEFLTYFQNEAQLDKSGLPSDRFFAERPEGSVSTLKIQRTQQEDSAVYLCASSLVGQAANQPQHFGDGTRLSIL.

The gene calls are TRBV20-1 and TRBJ1-5; D not certain. The V end lost 2 bases, the J end lost 1 base, and 9 bases lay between the germline ends. The CDR3 length is 14 residues. Germline CDR1 is DFQATT and CDR2 is SNEGSKA (reference sequence). CDR3 sequence: CSARQALSNQPQHF. DNA of the CDR3: TGCAGTGCTAGACAGGCCCTGAGCAATCAGCCCCAGCATTTT.